In its sample, the clone carrying this T cell receptor (beta chain) was seen many times. Its antigen is still unknown. In TCRdb, the reads were re-called with MiXCR into one record per CDR3 protein. Of fewer than 250,000 distinct CDR3 sequences listed, 9% to 15% are singletons. The data derive from a study of T cell repertoires in cytomegalovirus infection. Study-wide findings and caveats: Dominating the ex vivo response were TCR beta clonotypes that were CMV-specific and HLA-C-restricted. Using cumulative public TCR beta family frequency, the authors identified those who carried CMV together with the relevant HLA.

The germline CDR1 and CDR2 sequences are SGHTA and FQGNSA. The CDR3 spans 10 residues. Trimming cost V 3 bases and J 6 bases, with 3 bases left between them. This TCR derives from a human donor in good health (CMV status not recorded). Some clones in this sample may be carry-over from other donors' samples. The sequenced sample consisted of PBMCs. The chain recombines TRBV7-2 with TRBJ2-7, with unresolved D. The CDR3 coding sequence is TGTGCCAGCAGCTTCCCCGAGCAGTACTTC. This translates into CASSFPEQYF.